Listed below are T cell receptor beta chains from one sample, sequenced in a study of cytomegalovirus exposure and HLA in healthy donors. The data were produced by immunoSEQ multiplex PCR, yet TCRdb's version contains in-frame clones alone and is incomplete. In the table there are around 130,000 clones, around 77% of which are singletons. Sequenced material: PBMCs. These receptors were taken from a man in his fifties in good health and CMV-seronegative. The CDR3 runs from the conserved cysteine through the conserved F or W.

j_call v_call cdr3_aa
TRBJ1-6 TRBV5-1 CASRTSGDGNSPLHF
TRBJ1-1 TRBV2 CASSGQRTEAFF
TRBJ2-2 TRBV27 CASSFTAGDTGELFF
TRBJ2-3 TRBV5-4 CASSLGLTGSTNTQYF
TRBJ1-1 TRBV30 CAWTLRTGENTEAFF
TRBJ2-5 TRBV28 CASSSLAGGQETQYF
TRBJ1-1 TRBV28 CASSSQSQGYTEAFF
TRBJ2-7 TRBV6-1 CATPIREGQYEQYF
TRBJ1-4 TRBV7-2 CASSPARGHNEKLFF
TRBJ2-7 TRBV5-1 CASSSGLASGTYEQYF
TRBJ2-1 TRBV6-5 CASRSGRPNNEQFF
TRBJ2-3 TRBV7-9 CASSPLGLADFTQYF
TRBJ2-7 TRBV7-2 CASSRGDRGSQYF
TRBJ2-7 TRBV15 CATSRPRTETYEQYF
TRBJ1-4 TRBV5-6 CASSLAGATNEKLFF
TRBJ1-6 TRBV5-1 CASSFTGVGDSPLHF
TRBJ1-5 TRBV30 CAWSNRVNQPQHF
TRBJ2-1 TRBV9 CASSGVSSANNNEQFF
TRBJ1-1 TRBV30 CAWSVRLAFSTEAFF
TRBJ1-1 TRBV19 CASTSPRAGNTEAFF
TRBJ2-1 TRBV28 CASRQSGNEQFF
TRBJ2-1 TRBV7-9 CASSLSYTYNEQFF
TRBJ2-3 TRBV4-3 CASSQDSANTQYF
. TRBV6-1 CASSNRDYEQYF
TRBJ2-1 TRBV2 CASRASGRINEQFF
TRBJ2-2 TRBV6-1 CATTSASGNTGELFF
TRBJ2-7 TRBV9 CASSVGTPGLAGANEQYF
TRBJ2-3 TRBV9 CASSATGLAGVGVSTDTQYF
TRBJ2-1 TRBV25-1 CASSEWNGDRRGNEQFF
TRBJ1-5 TRBV18 CASSSDRSNQPQHF